This T cell receptor (beta chain) was identified during a study of STAT5B mutations in CD4+ large granular lymphocyte leukemia. J was trimmed by 10 bases and V by 6 bases; bases with no gene match: 12. CDR3 length: 15 residues. CDR1 is MNHEY, CDR2 SVGAGI, per germline. Whole-study findings and limits: No patients shared main leukemic clonotypes, though roughly 27% appeared at low frequency elsewhere. Without putative leukemic clones, patient CD4-sorted repertoires remained more clonal than healthy CD4+ repertoires. TRBV06-family usage was enriched in top patient clones (8/27) versus controls (2/35).

Sequencing was at survey level. The repertoire was sequenced with immunoSEQ multiplex PCR; TCRdb's copy has only in-frame clones and lacks some. The sample yields tens of thousands of clones, approximately 84% seen once. In regard to this clone: What it binds is unknown.

The sequence derives from a human donor in good health. The chain combines TRBV6-5 with TRBJ1-4; 9 bases fit TRBD1. Sequencing was performed on CD4+ T cells from blood buffy coats. As DNA, the CDR3 is TGTGCCAGCAGGACGGAGGGACAGGGAGTTGGAAAACTGTTTTTT. Protein product: CASRTEGQGVGKLFF.